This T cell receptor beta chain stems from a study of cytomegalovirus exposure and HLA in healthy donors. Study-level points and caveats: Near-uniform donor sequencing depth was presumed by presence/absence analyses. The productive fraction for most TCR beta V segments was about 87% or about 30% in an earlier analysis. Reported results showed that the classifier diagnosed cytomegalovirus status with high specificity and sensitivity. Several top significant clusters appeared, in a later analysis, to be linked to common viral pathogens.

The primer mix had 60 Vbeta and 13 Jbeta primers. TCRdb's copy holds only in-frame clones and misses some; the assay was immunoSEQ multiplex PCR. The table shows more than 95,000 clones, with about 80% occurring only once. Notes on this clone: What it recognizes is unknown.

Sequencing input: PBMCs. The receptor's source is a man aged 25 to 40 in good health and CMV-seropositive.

CDR3 DNA sequence: TGTGCCAGCAGCAGTGCTAGCAAGGAGACCCAGTACTTC. It yields the protein CASSSASKETQYF. The chain uses TRBV7-2 and TRBJ2-5, with D possibly matching TRBD2 (5 bases). CDR1 is SGHTA, CDR2 FQGNSA, per germline. The CDR3 contains 13 residues. V lost 5 bases to trimming and J lost 5 bases, with 12 bases between them.